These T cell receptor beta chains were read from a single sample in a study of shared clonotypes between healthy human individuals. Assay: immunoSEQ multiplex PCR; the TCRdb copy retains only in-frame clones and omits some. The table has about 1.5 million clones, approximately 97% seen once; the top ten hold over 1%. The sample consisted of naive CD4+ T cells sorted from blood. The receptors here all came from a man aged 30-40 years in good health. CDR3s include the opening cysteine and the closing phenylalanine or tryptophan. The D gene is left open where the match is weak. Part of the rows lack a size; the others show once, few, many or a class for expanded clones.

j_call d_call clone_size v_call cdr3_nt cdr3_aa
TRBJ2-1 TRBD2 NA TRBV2 TGTGCCAGCACCGAGGATCTAGCGGGAGGAGAGCAGTTCTTC CASTEDLAGGEQFF
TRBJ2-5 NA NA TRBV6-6 TGTGCCAGCACCAACCGGGGGCAAGAGACCCAGTACTTC CASTNRGQETQYF
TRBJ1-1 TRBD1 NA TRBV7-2 TGTGCCAGCAGACCCGGGACAGGGACTGAAGCTTTCTTT CASRPGTGTEAFF
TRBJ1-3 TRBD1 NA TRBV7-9 TGTGCCAGCAGCCCTCTACAGGGGGCTATCTCTGGAAACACCATATATTTT CASSPLQGAISGNTIYF
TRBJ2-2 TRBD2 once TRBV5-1 TGCGCCAGCAGCTTACTAGCGACGAACACCGGGGAGCTGTTTTTT CASSLLATNTGELFF
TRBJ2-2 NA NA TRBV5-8 TGTGCCAGCAGCTTGGGGCCCGATCATTGGGGGGACACCGGGGAGCTGTTTTTT CASSLGPDHWGDTGELFF
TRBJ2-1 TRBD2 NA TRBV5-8 TGTGCCAGCAGCCCCGGACTAGCAGTCTACAATGAGCAGTTCTTC CASSPGLAVYNEQFF
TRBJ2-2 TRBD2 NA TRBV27 TGTGCCAGCAGCCGCAGGACTAGCGGGTCCGGGGAGCTGTTTTTT CASSRRTSGSGELFF
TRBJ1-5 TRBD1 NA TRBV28 TGTGCCAGCAGTTTATCGCGGGGACAGGGGCATCAGCCCCAGCATTTT CASSLSRGQGHQPQHF
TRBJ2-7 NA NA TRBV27 TGTGCCAGCAGTTTATTAGAGAGCGGCCACGAGCAGTACTTC CASSLLESGHEQYF
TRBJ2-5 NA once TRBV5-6 TGTGCCAGCAGCTGGGGGGAGACCCAGTACTTC CASSWGETQYF
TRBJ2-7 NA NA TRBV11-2 TGTGCCAGCAGCTCTGATGCGGGGTTCACTACCTACGAGCAGTACTTC CASSSDAGFTTYEQYF
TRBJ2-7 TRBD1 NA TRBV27 TGTGCCAGCAGCAAATGGACAGGAACCTACGAGCAGTACTTC CASSKWTGTYEQYF
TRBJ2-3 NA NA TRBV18 TGTGCCAGCTCACCAACAGCCAGCACAGATACGCAGTATTTT CASSPTASTDTQYF
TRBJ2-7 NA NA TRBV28 TGTGCCAGCAGTTCCGCCCACTACGAGCAGTACTTC CASSSAHYEQYF
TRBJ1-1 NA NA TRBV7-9 TGTGCCAGCAGCTTCCTCGGGCAGGCGAACACTGAAGCTTTCTTT CASSFLGQANTEAFF
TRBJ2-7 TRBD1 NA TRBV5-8 TGTGCCAGCAGCCAAGACAGGGTGGTAGGGTACGAGCAGTACTTC CASSQDRVVGYEQYF
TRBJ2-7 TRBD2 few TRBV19 TGTGCCAGTAGTAGGACTAGCGGGGCCTACGAGCAGTACTTC CASSRTSGAYEQYF
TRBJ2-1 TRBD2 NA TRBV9 TGTGCCAGCAGCGTAGGTCCAGCGGGACACAATGAGCAGTTCTTC CASSVGPAGHNEQFF
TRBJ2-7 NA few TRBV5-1 TGCGCCAGCAGCTCAACGACGGTAGGATACGAGCAGTACTTC CASSSTTVGYEQYF
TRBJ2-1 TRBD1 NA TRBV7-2 TGTGCCAGCAGCCAGGGGACAGTCGTCAATGAGCAGTTCTTC CASSQGTVVNEQFF
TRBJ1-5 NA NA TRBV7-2 TGTGCCAGCAGCCGGAACAATCAGCCCCAGCATTTT CASSRNNQPQHF
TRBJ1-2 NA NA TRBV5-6 TGTGCCAGCAGCTTGGTTTCCGGGTCAGGGGCGGGCTATGGCTACACCTTC CASSLVSGSGAGYGYTF
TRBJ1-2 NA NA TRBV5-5 TGTGCCAGCAGCTTGGCCGGCAGGGGAACGGGCTACACCTTC CASSLAGRGTGYTF
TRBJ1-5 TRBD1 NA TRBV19 TGTGCCAGTACTGGGACAGGGGGAAATCAGCCCCAGCATTTT CASTGTGGNQPQHF
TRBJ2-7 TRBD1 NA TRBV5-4 TGTGCCAGCAGCTCACGGACAGGCCCTGTGGGATACGAGCAGTACTTC CASSSRTGPVGYEQYF
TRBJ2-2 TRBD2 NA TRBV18 TGTGCCAGCACAGGACTAGCGGGAGATCATGGCGGGGAGCTGTTTTTT CASTGLAGDHGGELFF
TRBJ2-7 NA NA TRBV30 TGTGCCTGGAGTGTACTTTTGGGAGAGGGCGAGCAGTACTTC CAWSVLLGEGEQYF
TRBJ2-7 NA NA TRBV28 TGTGCCAGTCAGTACCAAACGGGGTTCAACTACGAGCAGTACTTC CASQYQTGFNYEQYF
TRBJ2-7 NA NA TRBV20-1 TGCAGTGCTAGAGATATAGGGGAGCAGTACTTC CSARDIGEQYF
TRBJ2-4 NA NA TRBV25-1 TGTGCCAGCAGTTCCGCTTTAGCCAAAAACATTCAGTACTTC CASSSALAKNIQYF
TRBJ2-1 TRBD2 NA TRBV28 TGTGCCAGCAGCTTTGCCGGGACTAGCGGGAGGGGTGAGCAGTTCTTC CASSFAGTSGRGEQFF
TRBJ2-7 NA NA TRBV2 TGTGCCAGCAGACTGACAGGATCCTCCTACGAGCAGTACTTC CASRLTGSSYEQYF
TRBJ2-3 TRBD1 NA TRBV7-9 TGTGCCAGCAGCTTAGGGAGACAGGGTACAGATACGCAGTATTTT CASSLGRQGTDTQYF
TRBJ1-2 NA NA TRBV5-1 TGCGCCAGCAGCTTGTTTGGCGGGGCGCCAGACTATGGCTACACCTTC CASSLFGGAPDYGYTF
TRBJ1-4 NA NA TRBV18 TGTGCCAGCTCACCACGGAGGGTTGAAAAACTGTTTTTT CASSPRRVEKLFF
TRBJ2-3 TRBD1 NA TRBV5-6 TGTGCCAACAGCTTGTTCGACAGGGACGCAGATACGCAGTATTTT CANSLFDRDADTQYF
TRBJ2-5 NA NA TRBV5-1 TGCGCCAGCAGCTTGGTTGGCAGCCAAGAGACCCAGTACTTC CASSLVGSQETQYF
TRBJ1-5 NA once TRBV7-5 TGTGTCAGAAGCTTGGTTTACAGGGTTGATGGCAATCAGCCCCAGCATTTT CVRSLVYRVDGNQPQHF
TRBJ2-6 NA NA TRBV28 TGTGCCAGCAGGGCAACGACGGGGGCGCAGGGGGCCAACGTCCTGACTTTC CASRATTGAQGANVLTF
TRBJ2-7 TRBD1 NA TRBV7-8 TGTGCCAGCAGCTCTAAGACAGGGGGGTCCTACGAGCAGTACTTC CASSSKTGGSYEQYF
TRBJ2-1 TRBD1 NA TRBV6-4 TGTGCCAGACCCCCCGGGACAGGGCATAACAATGAGCAGTTCTTC CARPPGTGHNNEQFF
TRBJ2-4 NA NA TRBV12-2 TGTGCAAGTCGCGCAAGGGTTTTGGGGGACGGCGCCAAAAACATTCAGTACTTC CASRARVLGDGAKNIQYF
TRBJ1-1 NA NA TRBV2 TGTGCCAGCAGGCGACTGGGTGAAGCTTTCTTT CASRRLGEAFF
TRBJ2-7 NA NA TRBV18 TGTGCCAGCTCACCAGGGATTGCCTACGAGCAGTACTTC CASSPGIAYEQYF
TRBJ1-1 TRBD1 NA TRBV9 TGTGCCAGCAGCGACGGACAGGGGAACACTGAAGCTTTCTTT CASSDGQGNTEAFF
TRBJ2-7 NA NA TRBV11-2 TGTGCCAGCAGCTTACAGGGGTACGAGCAGTACTTC CASSLQGYEQYF
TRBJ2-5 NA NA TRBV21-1 TGTGCCAGCAGCATAGTCTCCTACGGGGACTGGCCACGTGGCGGGAGTGTGGTAGAGACCCAGTACTTC CASSIVSYGDWPRGGSVVETQYF
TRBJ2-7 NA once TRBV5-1 TGCGCCAGCAGCTTTCGGATAGCGGAGCCCTACGAGCAGTACTTC CASSFRIAEPYEQYF
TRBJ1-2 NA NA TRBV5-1 TGCGCCAGCAGCTTAGCAGGGGAGAACTATGGCTACACCTTC CASSLAGENYGYTF
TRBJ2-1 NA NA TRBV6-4 TGTGCCAGCAGTGACTCCTACGGGGGCTCCCCGGTCAATGAGCAGTTCTTC CASSDSYGGSPVNEQFF
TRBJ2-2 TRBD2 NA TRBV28 TGTGCCAGCAGTTTATGGGCTAGCGGGAGGGCCGGCACCGGGGAGCTGTTTTTT CASSLWASGRAGTGELFF
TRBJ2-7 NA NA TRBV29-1 TGCAGCGTTGAGGCTCCACCCGAGCAGTACTTC CSVEAPPEQYF
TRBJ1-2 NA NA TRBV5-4 TGTGCCAGCAGCTTGACCCAGGGTAACTATGGCTACACCTTC CASSLTQGNYGYTF
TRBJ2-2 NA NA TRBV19 TGTGCCAGTAGTATCCGGGACGGCGGGGAGCTGTTTTTT CASSIRDGGELFF
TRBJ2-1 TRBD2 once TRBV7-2 TGTGCCAGCAGCTCCCTAGCGGGAGAGGTTTGGAATGAGCAGTTCTTC CASSSLAGEVWNEQFF
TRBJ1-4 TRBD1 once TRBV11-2 TGTGCCAGCAGCCCGAGAACAGGGGTGAGGGAAAAACTGTTTTTT CASSPRTGVREKLFF